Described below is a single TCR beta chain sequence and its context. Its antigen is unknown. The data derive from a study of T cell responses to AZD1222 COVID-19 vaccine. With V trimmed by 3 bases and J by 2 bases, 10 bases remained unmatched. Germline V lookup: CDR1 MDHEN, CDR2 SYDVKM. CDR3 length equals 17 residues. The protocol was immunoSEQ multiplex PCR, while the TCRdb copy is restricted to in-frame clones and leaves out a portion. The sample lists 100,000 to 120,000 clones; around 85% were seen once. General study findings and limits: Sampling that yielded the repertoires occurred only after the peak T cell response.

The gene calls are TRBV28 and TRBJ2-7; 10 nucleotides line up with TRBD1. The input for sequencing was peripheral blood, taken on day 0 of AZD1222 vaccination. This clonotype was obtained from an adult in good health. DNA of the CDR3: TGTGCCAGCAGTTTTATCTTGTCCGGGACAGGGGCCTACGAGCAGTACTTC. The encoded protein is CASSFILSGTGAYEQYF.